The rows below give T cell receptor beta chains drawn from one sample of a study of blood T cell repertoires in COVID-19. The protocol was immunoSEQ multiplex PCR, while the TCRdb copy is restricted to in-frame clones and leaves out a portion. This table holds 88,000 or so clones, roughly 77% found once. The sample consisted of peripheral blood. The receptors originated from a human donor in a cohort sampled during active COVID-19. Each CDR3 is given with its conserved first and last residue. The D gene is left open where the match is weak. Expanded clones are given a class, and other clones once, few, many or no size at all.

J: TRBJ2-7; D: TRBD2; V: TRBV5-4; size: NA; DNA: TGTGCCAGCAGCCCCTCCCGACTAGCGGGAGGTCACGAGCAGTACTTC; CDR3: CASSPSRLAGGHEQYF
J: TRBJ1-3; D: NA; V: TRBV3-1/TRBV3-2; size: NA; DNA: TGTGCCAGCAGCCATACAGGGATCTCTGGAAACACCATATATTTT; CDR3: CASSHTGISGNTIYF
J: TRBJ2-7; D: TRBD1; V: TRBV5-1; size: once; DNA: TGCGCCAGCACCATTTCGGGACAGGGTGACGAGCAGTACTTC; CDR3: CASTISGQGDEQYF
J: TRBJ2-7; D: NA; V: TRBV4-3; size: NA; DNA: TGCGCCAGCAGCCAAGATCGGGGGGCCTTCTACGAGCAGTACTTC; CDR3: CASSQDRGAFYEQYF
J: TRBJ2-1; D: NA; V: TRBV11-3; size: once; DNA: TGTGCCAGCAGCCTAGCCCCCGGGGTCGGTGAGCAGTTCTTC; CDR3: CASSLAPGVGEQFF
J: TRBJ1-4; D: NA; V: TRBV7-5; size: NA; DNA: TGTGCCAGAAGCTCCCAGGAACACCTGCGCTTCACTAATGAAAAACTGTTTTTT; CDR3: CARSSQEHLRFTNEKLFF
J: TRBJ2-3; D: NA; V: TRBV3-1/TRBV3-2; size: NA; DNA: TGTGCCAGCAGCCGAAGCGTTAATGAAGATACGCAGTATTTT; CDR3: CASSRSVNEDTQYF
J: TRBJ2-5; D: NA; V: TRBV14; size: NA; DNA: TGTGCCAGCAGCCAAGGACTGAGACAAGAGACCCAGTACTTC; CDR3: CASSQGLRQETQYF
J: TRBJ1-2; D: NA; V: TRBV3-1/TRBV3-2; size: few; DNA: TGTGCCAGCAGCCTACACCCCGGTACAGGGCCCGGAGCGGACTATGGCTACACCTTC; CDR3: CASSLHPGTGPGADYGYTF
J: TRBJ2-7; D: TRBD1; V: TRBV6-5; size: NA; DNA: TGTGCCAGCAGTTACCCGGGACAGATTAACGAGCAGTACTTC; CDR3: CASSYPGQINEQYF
J: TRBJ1-2; D: NA; V: TRBV24-1; size: NA; DNA: TGTGCCACCAGTGATGAGGACTCCTATGGCTACACCTTC; CDR3: CATSDEDSYGYTF
J: TRBJ2-2; D: NA; V: TRBV5-8; size: few; DNA: TGTGCCGGAACCAACACAAGAGTTCGGAGCGGGGAGCTGTTTTTT; CDR3: CAGTNTRVRSGELFF
J: TRBJ2-2; D: NA; V: TRBV6-2/TRBV6-3; size: NA; DNA: TGTGCCAGCAGTCCCCGGGACTTTATCGGGGAGCTGTTTTTT; CDR3: CASSPRDFIGELFF
J: TRBJ1-2; D: TRBD1; V: TRBV2; size: NA; DNA: TGTGCCAGCGCTACCAGGGGGCTACCCTATGGCTACACCTTC; CDR3: CASATRGLPYGYTF
J: TRBJ2-5; D: TRBD2; V: TRBV30; size: NA; DNA: TGTGCCTGGGGGACTAGCGGACAAGAGACCCAGTACTTC; CDR3: CAWGTSGQETQYF
J: TRBJ1-1; D: NA; V: TRBV6-5; size: NA; DNA: TGTGCCAGCACCACTCCCGGGGGGGCTGAAGCTTTCTTT; CDR3: CASTTPGGAEAFF
J: TRBJ1-3; D: NA; V: TRBV2; size: NA; DNA: TGTGCCAGCAGTGACCCCCCTCGGAGCTCTGGAAACACCATATATTTT; CDR3: CASSDPPRSSGNTIYF
J: TRBJ1-1; D: NA; V: TRBV7-8; size: NA; DNA: TGTGCCAGCAGCTTAGTAGCGAATCGGGCTTTCTTT; CDR3: CASSLVANRAFF
J: TRBJ2-3; D: TRBD2; V: TRBV12-5; size: few; DNA: TGTGCTAGTGGTCCCGGACTAGCGGGAGCTTCAGATACGCAGTATTTT; CDR3: CASGPGLAGASDTQYF
J: TRBJ1-4; D: TRBD1; V: TRBV25-1; size: NA; DNA: TGTGCCAGCAGTCTCAGAGGGGACAGGAGTGAAAAACTGTTTTTT; CDR3: CASSLRGDRSEKLFF
J: TRBJ2-3; D: TRBD2; V: TRBV5-1; size: NA; DNA: TGCGCCAGCAGCCCGTCCCGGGGTAGCGGGAGGGTCACAGATACGCAGTATTTT; CDR3: CASSPSRGSGRVTDTQYF
J: TRBJ2-3; D: NA; V: TRBV5-6; size: once; DNA: TGTGCCAGCAGGACCAGAGAGGGTTGGGGCACAGATACGCAGTATTTT; CDR3: CASRTREGWGTDTQYF
J: TRBJ2-5; D: NA; V: TRBV4-3; size: NA; DNA: TGCGCCAGCAGCCAAGATAGGGGGGGAGGGAAGACCCAGTACTTC; CDR3: CASSQDRGGGKTQYF
J: TRBJ2-1; D: TRBD2; V: TRBV5-1; size: NA; DNA: TGCGCCAGCAGCGCAGACGGGACAGACTTAGCGGGGGCCCTATACAATGAGCAGTTCTTC; CDR3: CASSADGTDLAGALYNEQFF
J: TRBJ2-2; D: TRBD1; V: TRBV5-1; size: NA; DNA: TGCGCCAGCAGCTTCTTCCCCCGACAGGGTGGAAGCACCGGGGAGCTGTTTTTT; CDR3: CASSFFPRQGGSTGELFF
J: TRBJ1-1; D: TRBD1; V: TRBV3-1/TRBV3-2; size: few; DNA: TGTGCCAGCAGCCACAACAGGGGGAACACTGAAGCTTTCTTT; CDR3: CASSHNRGNTEAFF
J: TRBJ2-2; D: NA; V: TRBV10-2; size: NA; DNA: TGCGCCACCCTTGGAGGGCCCTATCCCGGGGAGCTGTTTTTT; CDR3: CATLGGPYPGELFF
J: TRBJ1-2; D: TRBD1; V: TRBV5-6; size: NA; DNA: TGTGCCAGCAGCTTGGAACTCCGGGACAGGGGTTTCTATGGCTACACCTTC; CDR3: CASSLELRDRGFYGYTF
J: TRBJ2-7; D: TRBD2; V: TRBV5-1; size: NA; DNA: TGCGCCAGCACCTTGGACGGGGCGGGAGTTGACGAGCAGTACTTC; CDR3: CASTLDGAGVDEQYF
J: TRBJ1-2; D: NA; V: TRBV5-1; size: few; DNA: TGCGCCAGCAGCTTGGACGCGGATGGCTACACCTTC; CDR3: CASSLDADGYTF
J: TRBJ1-2; D: NA; V: TRBV5-5; size: NA; DNA: TGTGCCAGCAGATCGACCGGAGCCTATGGCTACACCTTC; CDR3: CASRSTGAYGYTF
J: TRBJ2-7; D: NA; V: TRBV11-2; size: NA; DNA: TGTGCCAGCAGCTTAAACGCAGCCCTAGTCGAGCAGTACTTC; CDR3: CASSLNAALVEQYF
J: TRBJ1-2; D: NA; V: TRBV6-1; size: NA; DNA: TGTGCCAGCAGTGAAGGGTTCGGGGGTGATGGCTACACCTTC; CDR3: CASSEGFGGDGYTF
J: TRBJ2-1; D: NA; V: TRBV18; size: NA; DNA: TGTGCCAGCTCACCACTTCAGGGCGCAAGGGACAATGAGCAGTTCTTC; CDR3: CASSPLQGARDNEQFF
J: TRBJ1-1; D: TRBD1; V: TRBV18; size: NA; DNA: TGTGCCAGCTCCCAAGTGGCAGGGGGTCTTATAACTGAAGCTTTCTTT; CDR3: CASSQVAGGLITEAFF
J: TRBJ2-3; D: NA; V: TRBV3-1/TRBV3-2; size: NA; DNA: TGTGCCAGCAGCACCGGGGATAGGGATACGCAGTATTTT; CDR3: CASSTGDRDTQYF
J: TRBJ2-7; D: TRBD1; V: TRBV28; size: NA; DNA: TGTGCCAGCAGTCCTCGGACAGGGATGAGGGAGCAGTACTTC; CDR3: CASSPRTGMREQYF
J: TRBJ2-7; D: NA; V: TRBV6-6; size: NA; DNA: TGTGCCAGCAGTTACGGGGCAGATGTCGAGCAGTACTTC; CDR3: CASSYGADVEQYF
J: TRBJ2-7; D: TRBD2; V: TRBV19; size: once; DNA: TGTGCCAGTAGCCCGGGACTAGCGGGAGGGATTATCTACGAGCAGTACTTC; CDR3: CASSPGLAGGIIYEQYF
J: TRBJ1-4; D: NA; V: TRBV7-2; size: NA; DNA: TGTGCCAGCAGCTACAGCACAACTAATGAAAAACTGTTTTTT; CDR3: CASSYSTTNEKLFF
J: TRBJ2-3; D: TRBD2; V: TRBV10-2; size: NA; DNA: TGCGCCAGCAGTGAGGTGACTAGCGGGAGTTATACGCAGTATTTT; CDR3: CASSEVTSGSYTQYF
J: TRBJ2-7; D: TRBD1; V: TRBV6-5; size: NA; DNA: TGTGCCAGCAGTTACATGGTTTTGGGACAGGGAGAGCAGTACTTC; CDR3: CASSYMVLGQGEQYF
J: TRBJ1-5; D: TRBD1; V: TRBV4-1; size: NA; DNA: TGCGCCAGCAGCCAAGCAGGGGGTCCACCAGGTCAGCCCCAGCATTTT; CDR3: CASSQAGGPPGQPQHF
J: TRBJ2-7; D: NA; V: TRBV6-5; size: NA; DNA: TGTGCCAGCAGTTACTTAGACGAGCAGTACTTC; CDR3: CASSYLDEQYF